What follows are 26 T cell receptor beta chains derived from one specimen sequenced in a study of CD8+CD57+ T cells in acquired aplastic anemia. Researchers used genomic DNA as the template to profile TCR beta VDJ and CDR3. TCRdb redid the calling of the reads with MiXCR, one entry per CDR3 protein. The sample yields roughly 170,000 distinct CDR3 sequences, 48% seen once. Only patients with CD8+CD57+ cell expansion on flow cytometry were chosen for sequencing. Sample: sorted CD4+, CD8+, or CD8+CD57+ T cells (not recorded which) from PBMCs. The source is a human donor with aplastic anemia.

With regard to this clonotype: The missing conserved phenylalanine or tryptophan at the end of this CDR3 makes a read error likely. The CDR3 is CSVSRPGTGNTIYS. The CDR3 nucleotides are TGCAGCGTTTCCCGGCCAGGGACTGGAAACACCATATATTCT. V and J are TRBV29-1 and TRBJ1-3; tentative D call: TRBD1 (5 bases). Germline CDR1 SQVTM, CDR2 ANQGSEA. The CDR3 extends over 14 amino acids. Trimming shortened V by 5 bases and J by 2 bases, and 13 bases separated the two germline ends.

This clonotype came up a few times. This rearrangement joins TRBV10-1 to TRBJ1-5, with 7 bases identical to TRBD1. J lost 9 bases, V lost 6 bases, and 11 bases had no gene match. This CDR3 region has 14 residues. Germline V gives CDR1 WNHNN, CDR2 SYGVQD (reference sequence). Here the CDR3 DNA reads TGCGCCAGCAGGACAGGGAAGACGCAGGGGCCCCAGCATTTT. The encoded protein is CASRTGKTQGPQHF.

Comment on this clonotype: A much larger clone lies a single base off, so this may be a read error. The J gene is TRBJ1-1, the V gene TRBV5-4, with D possibly TRBD1 on 6 matching bases. CDR3 size: 18 residues. Trimming left V 0 bases short and J 3 bases short, with 21 bases between. Germline V gene sequence: CDR1 SGHNT, CDR2 YYREEE (reference sequence). CDR3 in amino acids: CASSLATLQDSKDTEAFF. CDR3 coding DNA: TGTGCCAGCAGCTTGGCCACATTACAGGACAGCAAGGACACTGAAGCTTTCTTT.

The sample holds a few counts of this clonotype. J is TRBJ2-7 and V is TRBV3-1; 10 bases are a match to TRBD2. With 4 bases clipped from V and 6 bases from J, the junction kept 9 bases outside the gene matches. The CDR3 loop spans 15 amino acids. Germline values: CDR1 LGHDT, CDR2 YNNKEL (reference sequence). The CDR3 protein is CASSPIAGGSREQYF. The CDR3, as DNA: TGTGCCAGCAGCCCAATAGCGGGGGGTAGTCGCGAGCAGTACTTC.

V usage is TRBV29-1 and J usage is TRBJ2-1; a weak D match, TRBD2 (5 bases). The CDR3 is 14 amino acids. The germline V and J ends were trimmed by 4 bases and 4 bases, with 14 bases remaining between them. In germline, CDR1 is SQVTM, CDR2 ANQGSEA. CDR3 sequence reads: CSVVQLPGYNEQFF. As DNA, the CDR3 is TGCAGCGTTGTACAGCTGCCGGGGTACAATGAGCAGTTCTTC.

V is TRBV24-1 and J is TRBJ1-1; the D gene is possibly TRBD1 (5 bases). The germline gives CDR1 KGHDR, CDR2 SFDVKD. V was cut by 6 bases and J by 4 bases, with 14 bases left in between. The CDR3 totals 14 residues. The CDR3 here is CATSSPGGSTEAFF. The CDR3 coding sequence is TGTGCCACCAGTTCGCCGGGGGGGTCCACTGAAGCTTTCTTT.

For this clonotype: A single base separates this from a much larger clone, so it may be a read error. CDR3 nucleotides: TGCACCAGCAGCTTGGTGGGGCGGTCCCAAGAGACCCAGTACTTC. It yields the protein CTSSLVGRSQETQYF. This chain connects TRBV5-1 to TRBJ2-5; D is possibly TRBD1 (5 bases). The CDR3 length is 15 residues. Germline CDR1 and CDR2: SGHRS and YFSETQ.

The chain uses TRBV7-2 and TRBJ1-2; D uncertain. Trimming stripped 7 bases from V and 8 bases from J, with 14 bases between. This CDR3 spans 12 amino acids. Germline V gene sequence: CDR1 SGHTA, CDR2 FQGNSA. CDR3 bases: TGTGCCAGCACCTCGAATCCCCAAGGCTACACCTTC. This gives the protein CASTSNPQGYTF.

Points on this clonotype: At one boundary the junction diverges from the germline segment, which might be a read error. This chain connects TRBV6-2 or TRBV6-3 to TRBJ1-2; 10 bases fit TRBD1. This CDR3 is built from 15 residues. From germline, CDR1 is MNHEY and CDR2 SVGEGT. CDR3 in amino acids: CASIRQGAQVYGFTF. DNA for the CDR3: TGTGCCAGCATCAGACAGGGGGCGCAGGTCTATGGCTTCACCTTC.

Comment on this clonotype: Possible read error: a much larger clone is one base away. V gene TRBV5-4 combines with J gene TRBJ2-1, with 12 bases matching TRBD2. CDR3 length equals 15 residues. From germline, CDR1 is SGHNT and CDR2 YYREEE (reference sequence). CDR3 sequence (DNA): TGTGCCAGCAGCTTATTAGGACTAGCGGGGAATGGGCAGTTCTTC. Protein sequence: CASSLLGLAGNGQFF.

This clonotype was seen repeatedly, ten times or more. This sequence joins TRBV6-5 and TRBJ2-7, with TRBD1 identical over 8 bases. This CDR3 contains 14 residues. Germline values: CDR1 MNHEY, CDR2 SVGAGI. V shed 4 bases, J shed 2 bases, and the junction held 4 bases outside the gene matches. This CDR3 reads CASSSQGDTYEQYF. The CDR3 coding sequence is TGTGCCAGCAGTTCACAGGGGGATACCTACGAGCAGTACTTC.

At least ten counts were recorded for this clonotype. V and J are TRBV12-3 or TRBV12-4 and TRBJ2-3; unclear D gene. V dropped 4 bases and J dropped 3 bases, with 5 bases sitting between them. CDR3 size: 12 residues. CDR3 nucleotide sequence: TGTGCCAGCAGTTATGGTACAGATACGCAGTATTTT. As protein: CASSYGTDTQYF.

There are many counts of this clonotype. The chain employs TRBV29-1 and TRBJ1-5; D remains unclear. Germline CDR1 is SQVTM and CDR2 is ANQGSEA. Between the trimmed V and J ends, which lost 7 bases and 0 bases, there was a span of 10 bases. CDR3 length: 13 amino acids. In DNA, the CDR3 is TGCAGCGCCGGGGAAAATAGCAATCAGCCCCAGCATTTT. Translating it yields CSAGENSNQPQHF.

The chain uses TRBV20-1 and TRBJ2-7; the match to TRBD1 covers 12 bases. Germline assignment: CDR1 DFQATT and CDR2 SNEGSKA (reference sequence). J gave up 4 bases and V 4 bases, and 5 bases lay outside the gene matches. The CDR3 covers 14 residues. The CDR3, as DNA: TGCAGTGCTAAAGGGACAGGGGGCTTTTACGAGCAGTACTTC. Its protein product is CSAKGTGGFYEQYF.

The rearrangement links TRBV2 to TRBJ1-5, with D perhaps matching TRBD1 (5 bases). The CDR3 consists of 15 residues. Trimming removed 6 bases at V and 1 base at J, with 13 bases between. Germline lookup yields CDR1 SNHLY and CDR2 FYNNEI. The CDR3: CASSQGTGSNQPQHF. CDR3 sequence (DNA): TGTGCCAGCAGCCAAGGGACGGGAAGCAATCAGCCCCAGCATTTT.

This clonotype was seen a handful of times. The rearrangement joins TRBV6-1 to TRBJ1-5; D unresolved. In germline, CDR1 is MNHNS, CDR2 SASEGT. Trimming took off 1 base at V and 7 bases at J, with 8 bases between the two ends. The length of the CDR3 is 13 residues. CDR3 sequence: CASSEGGAQPQHF. The CDR3 DNA is TGTGCCAGCAGTGAAGGGGGTGCCCAGCCCCAGCATTTT.

This clonotype was seen many times. The chain has TRBV19 and TRBJ1-2; 10 bases are shared with TRBD1. With 5 bases clipped from V and 5 bases from J, the junction kept 5 bases outside the gene matches. The germline V gene encodes CDR1 LNHDA and CDR2 SQIVND (reference sequence). This CDR3 region has 14 residues. The CDR3 DNA sequence: TGTGCCAGTAGTCTGGGACAGGGGAGTTATGGCTACACCTTC. Translated: CASSLGQGSYGYTF.

This clonotype was detected ten times or more. J is TRBJ2-7 and V is TRBV5-5; D is possibly TRBD1 (5 bases). V was cut by 3 bases and J by 0 bases, with 10 bases left in between. The germline gives CDR1 SGHKS, CDR2 YYEKEE (reference sequence). This CDR3 has 14 amino acids. CDR3 region: CASSSSDSSYEQYF. The CDR3 DNA reads TGTGCCAGCAGCTCCTCCGACAGCTCCTACGAGCAGTACTTC.

The rearrangement joins TRBV19 to TRBJ1-2, with a possible D match to TRBD1 (5 bases). This CDR3 is built from 15 residues. V was shortened by 5 bases and J by 3 bases, with 16 bases between the two germline ends. Per the germline V gene, CDR1 is LNHDA and CDR2 is SQIVND (reference sequence). The CDR3, as DNA: TGTGCCAGTAGTCTGTATGGGACGCCATACTATGGCTACACCTTC. Translating it yields CASSLYGTPYYGYTF. Full variable domain (rest looked up from reference TRBV19 and TRBJ1-2): DGGITQSPKYLFRKEGQNVTLSCEQNLNHDAMYWYRQDPGQGLRLIYYSQIVNDFQKGDIAEGYSVSREKKESFPLTVTSAQKNPTAFYLCASSLYGTPYYGYTFGSGTRLTVV.

With regard to this clonotype: A read error may be the cause here, since a much bigger clone is one base away. The rearrangement uses TRBV7-8 and TRBJ1-1, with a tentative D call TRBD1 (5 bases). Looked up from germline, CDR1 is SGHVS and CDR2 is FQNEAQ. This CDR3 contains 15 residues. The germline V and J ends were trimmed by 5 bases and 8 bases, with 21 bases remaining between them. CDR3 DNA sequence: TGTGCCAGCAGCCCCCGTCTTATGACGTACAGGGAAGCTTTCTTT. It yields the protein CASSPRLMTYREAFF.

This clonotype was found once. The chain carries TRBV5-1 and TRBJ1-2; 7 positions agree with TRBD1. The CDR3 is 15 amino acids. V lost 4 bases to trimming and J lost 2 bases; unmatched junction nucleotides: 8. The V gene's germline CDR1 is SGHRS and CDR2 YFSETQ. CDR3 protein: CASSARDSENYGYTF. The CDR3 DNA reads as TGCGCCAGCAGCGCCCGGGACAGCGAGAACTATGGCTACACCTTC.

V usage is TRBV20-1 and J usage is TRBJ1-6; no firm D call. Germline assignment: CDR1 DFQATT and CDR2 SNEGSKA (reference sequence). The ends were cut back, 2 bases at V and 8 bases at J, with 7 bases in the middle. This CDR3 is built from 12 residues. CDR3 residues: CSARSDYSPLHF. The CDR3 DNA reads as TGCAGTGCTAGATCGGACTATTCACCCCTCCACTTT.

The chain recombines TRBV29-1 with TRBJ2-3, with TRBD1 matching 9 bases. The germline V gene has CDR1 SQVTM and CDR2 ANQGSEA. Trimming cost V 6 bases and J 1 base; bases outside gene matches: 8. The CDR3 extends over 15 amino acids. CDR3 amino acids: CSVDPGQGGTDTQYF. CDR3 nucleotide sequence: TGCAGCGTCGACCCGGGACAGGGAGGCACAGATACGCAGTATTTT.

This clonotype occurred once. The V gene is TRBV15, the J gene TRBJ2-7, with D perhaps matching TRBD2 (6 bases). The CDR3 length is 16 residues. Germline-derived CDR1 and CDR2 are LNHNV and YYDKDF (reference sequence). Trimming cost V 1 base and J 0 bases, with 13 bases left between them. The chain's CDR3 is CATSRGGTAHSYEQYF. DNA for the CDR3: TGTGCCACCAGCAGAGGAGGGACTGCACACTCCTACGAGCAGTACTTC.

This clonotype was counted only a few times. This sequence joins TRBV11-3 and TRBJ2-2; no firm D call. The CDR3 has 12 amino acids. Germline V gives CDR1 SGHNT, CDR2 YENEEA. Trimming stripped 5 bases from V and 5 bases from J, with 6 bases between. The CDR3 here is CASSGDTGELFF. The CDR3 DNA reads TGTGCCAGCAGCGGGGATACCGGGGAGCTGTTTTTT.

The rearrangement joins TRBV25-1 to TRBJ2-1; the match to TRBD2 covers 8 bases. Trimming at V came to 2 bases and at J to 5 bases, leaving 14 bases not matched to a gene. The CDR3 is 18 amino acids. The germline V gene encodes CDR1 MGHDK and CDR2 SYGVNS. The CDR3 is CASSEPRIGGGTHNEQFF. CDR3 DNA: TGTGCCAGCAGTGAACCCCGGATTGGCGGGGGGACCCACAATGAGCAGTTCTTC.